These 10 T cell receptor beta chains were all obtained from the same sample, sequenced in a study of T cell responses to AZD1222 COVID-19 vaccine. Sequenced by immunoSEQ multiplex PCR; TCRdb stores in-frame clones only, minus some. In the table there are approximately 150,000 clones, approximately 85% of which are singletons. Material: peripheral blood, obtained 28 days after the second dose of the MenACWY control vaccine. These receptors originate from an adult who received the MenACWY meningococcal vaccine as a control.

CDR3 in amino acids: CASSQELGSYNEQFF. As DNA, the CDR3 is TGCGCCAGCAGCCAAGAACTGGGCTCCTACAATGAGCAGTTCTTC. This rearrangement joins TRBV4-3 to TRBJ2-1; D remains ambiguous. In germline, CDR1 is LGHNA, CDR2 YSLEER. V was pared by 0 bases and J by 0 bases, with 6 bases between. This CDR3 has 15 residues.

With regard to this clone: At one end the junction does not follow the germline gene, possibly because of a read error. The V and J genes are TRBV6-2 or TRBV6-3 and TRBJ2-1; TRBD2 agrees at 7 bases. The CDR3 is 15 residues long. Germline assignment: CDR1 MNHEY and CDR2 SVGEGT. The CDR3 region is CASSYYGGSANAQFF. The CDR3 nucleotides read TGTGCCAGCAGTTACTACGGGGGGTCCGCCAATGCGCAGTTCTTC.

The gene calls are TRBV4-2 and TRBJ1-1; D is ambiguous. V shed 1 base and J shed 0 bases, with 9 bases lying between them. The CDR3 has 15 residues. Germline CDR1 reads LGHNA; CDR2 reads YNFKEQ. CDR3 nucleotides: TGTGCCAGCAGCCAAGCGGGCCCGTTGAACACTGAAGCTTTCTTT. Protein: CASSQAGPLNTEAFF.

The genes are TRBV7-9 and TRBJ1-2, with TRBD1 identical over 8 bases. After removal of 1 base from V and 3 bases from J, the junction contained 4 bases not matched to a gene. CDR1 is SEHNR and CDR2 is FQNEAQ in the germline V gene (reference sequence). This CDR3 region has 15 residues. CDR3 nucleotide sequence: TGTGCCAGCAGCTTAGGACAGGGGACGGACTATGGCTACACCTTC. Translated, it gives CASSLGQGTDYGYTF.

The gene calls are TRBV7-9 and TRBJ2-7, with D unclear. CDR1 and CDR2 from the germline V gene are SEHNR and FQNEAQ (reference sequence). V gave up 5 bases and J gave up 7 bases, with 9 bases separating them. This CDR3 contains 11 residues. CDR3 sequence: CASSPLWEQYF. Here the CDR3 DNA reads TGTGCCAGCAGCCCCCTTTGGGAGCAGTACTTC.

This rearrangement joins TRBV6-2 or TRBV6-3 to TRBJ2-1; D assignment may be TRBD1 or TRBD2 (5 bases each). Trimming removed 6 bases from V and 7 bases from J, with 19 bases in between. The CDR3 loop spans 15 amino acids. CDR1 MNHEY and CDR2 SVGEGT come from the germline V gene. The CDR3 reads CASSSIMGVGNEQFF. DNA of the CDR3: TGTGCCAGCAGCTCGATTATGGGGGTGGGTAATGAGCAGTTCTTC.

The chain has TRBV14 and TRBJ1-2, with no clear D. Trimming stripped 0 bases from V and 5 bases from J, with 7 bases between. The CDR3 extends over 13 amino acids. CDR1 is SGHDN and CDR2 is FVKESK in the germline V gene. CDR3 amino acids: CASSQDHNYGYTF. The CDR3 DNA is TGTGCCAGCAGCCAAGATCACAATTATGGCTACACCTTC.

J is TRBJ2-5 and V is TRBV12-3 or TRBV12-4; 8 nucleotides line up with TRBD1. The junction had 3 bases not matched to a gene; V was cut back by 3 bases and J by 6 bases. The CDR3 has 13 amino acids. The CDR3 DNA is TGTGCCAGCAGTTTCGGGACAGGACAGACCCAGTACTTC. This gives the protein CASSFGTGQTQYF.

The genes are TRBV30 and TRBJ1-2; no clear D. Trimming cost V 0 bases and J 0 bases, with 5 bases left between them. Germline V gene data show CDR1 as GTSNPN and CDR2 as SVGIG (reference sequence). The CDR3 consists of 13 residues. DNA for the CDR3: TGTGCCTGGAGTGTGCAGGCTAACTATGGCTACACCTTC. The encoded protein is CAWSVQANYGYTF.

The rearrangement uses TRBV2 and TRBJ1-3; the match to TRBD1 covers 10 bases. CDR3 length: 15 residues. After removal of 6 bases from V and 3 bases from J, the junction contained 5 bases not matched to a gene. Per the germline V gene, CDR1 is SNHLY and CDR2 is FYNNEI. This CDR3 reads CASRATGGFGNTIYF. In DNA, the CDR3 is TGTGCCAGCAGGGCGACAGGGGGCTTTGGAAACACCATATATTTT. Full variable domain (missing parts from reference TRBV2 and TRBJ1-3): EPEVTQTPSHQVTQMGQEVILRCVPISNHLYFYWYRQILGQKVEFLVSFYNNEISEKSEIFDDQFSVERPDGSNFTLKIRSTKLEDSAMYFCASRATGGFGNTIYFGEGSWLTVV.